This TCR beta chain was retrieved from a study of PD-L1 blockade in urothelial cancer. Across the study: Starting in the mid-2010s, patients were given atezolizumab (1,200 mg intravenously every 3 weeks). Samples came from 3 weeks, at the second dose, and 6 weeks into treatment.

Time point meaning: pretreatment peripheral blood. There are 15 residues in the CDR3. V was clipped by 2 bases and J by 4 bases; unmatched bases: 8. Germline V gives CDR1 LGHNA, CDR2 YNFKEQ. The authors spiked synthetic TCR analog templates into each PCR. Sequenced by immunoSEQ multiplex PCR; TCRdb stores in-frame clones only, minus some. The data hold 70,000 to 95,000 clones, with roughly 90% observed a single time. This chain uses TRBV4-2 with TRBJ2-7; TRBD2 agrees at 7 bases. The sequence derives from a woman older than 75 with urothelial cancer. The sequencing used PBMCs, collected around atezolizumab (anti-PD-L1) treatment. Here the CDR3 reads CASSQPREAAYEQYF. The CDR3 DNA follows: TGTGCCAGCAGCCAACCTCGGGAGGCTGCATACGAGCAGTACTTC.